This passage covers 23 T cell receptor beta chains from one sample sequenced in a study of T cell responses to AZD1222 COVID-19 vaccine (dated by TCRdb to the early 2020s). In light of the paper, this sample's time point label describes: baseline before first vaccination. The library was obtained by the immunoSEQ multiplex PCR assay. TCRdb carries this immuneACCESS record with in-frame sequences only. Its versions omit some clonotypes, under half of them owing to an unresolved V gene in the studies checked, with the rest unexplained. A total of around 150,000 clones appear in this sample, around 89% of them only once. Around 2.2% of the sample comes from the top ten. Sequencing was performed on peripheral blood, taken on day 0 of AZD1222 vaccination. The receptor set was obtained from an adult in good health.

The sample holds one count of this clone. This sequence joins TRBV19 and TRBJ1-1; no clear D. The CDR3 covers 14 residues. Germline CDR1 reads LNHDA; CDR2 reads SQIVND (reference sequence). V lost 8 bases to trimming and J lost 1 base, with 14 bases between them. The CDR3: CASAFGIANTEAFF. In DNA, the CDR3 is TGTGCCAGTGCGTTCGGGATTGCGAACACTGAAGCTTTCTTT.

V and J are TRBV11-2 and TRBJ2-1; the match to TRBD2 covers 8 bases. The CDR3 contains 14 residues. J was trimmed by 2 bases and V by 5 bases; bases with no gene match: 2. CDR1 and CDR2 from the germline V gene are SGHAT and FQNNGV. The DNA for the CDR3 is TGTGCCAGCAGCATCGGGAGGGCCTACAATGAGCAGTTCTTC. Protein product: CASSIGRAYNEQFF.

This chain connects TRBV5-4 to TRBJ1-4; TRBD1 matches at 10 bases. This CDR3 region has 15 residues. The germline CDR1 and CDR2 sequences are SGHNT and YYREEE (reference sequence). After removal of 4 bases from V and 6 bases from J, the junction contained 6 bases not matched to a gene. CDR3 nucleotide sequence: TGTGCCAGCAGCCGGTCCGGACAGGGGGATGAAAAACTGTTTTTT. Protein product: CASSRSGQGDEKLFF.

This chain connects TRBV5-6 to TRBJ2-4; 8 nucleotides agree with TRBD1. Germline CDR1 SGHDT, CDR2 YYEEEE. V dropped 4 bases and J dropped 8; count of bases not matched to a gene: 11. The CDR3 totals 15 residues. The CDR3 is CASSPTGTGIHIQYF. The DNA for the CDR3 is TGTGCCAGCAGCCCGACCGGGACAGGAATCCACATTCAGTACTTC.

This sequence joins TRBV5-4 and TRBJ2-3, with D perhaps matching TRBD2 (6 bases). Germline V gene lookup returns CDR1 SGHNT and CDR2 YYREEE (reference sequence). The V end lost 6 bases, the J end lost 2 bases, and 22 bases lay between the germline ends. This CDR3 is built from 17 residues. In DNA form, the CDR3 reads TGTGCCAGCAACCCGACCCGCAGTCGGGGGACCACAGATACGCAGTATTTT. Its translation: CASNPTRSRGTTDTQYF.

The chain recombines TRBV6-5 with TRBJ2-5; 9 bases line up with TRBD2. The germline V gene has CDR1 MNHEY and CDR2 SVGAGI. This CDR3 is 15 amino acids long. The V and J ends lost 6 bases and 7 bases, in that order; junction bases with no gene match: 12. The chain's CDR3 is CASSRGGSGSATQYF. CDR3 nucleotides: TGTGCCAGCAGCCGGGGGGGTAGCGGGAGTGCGACCCAGTACTTC.

The chain is built from TRBV4-3 and TRBJ1-2; the D is unclear. Per the germline V gene, CDR1 is LGHNA and CDR2 is YSLEER. V shed 0 bases and J shed 6 bases, with 11 bases lying between them. The CDR3 totals 14 residues. The CDR3 DNA follows: TGCGCCAGCAGCCAAGATACAGTCTACCATGGCTACACCTTC. This sequence encodes CASSQDTVYHGYTF.

V gene TRBV28 combines with J gene TRBJ2-2, with 9 nucleotides matching TRBD1. This CDR3 is built from 15 residues. The V and J ends lost 6 bases and 7 bases, in that order; junction bases with no gene match: 9. The V gene's germline CDR1 is MDHEN and CDR2 SYDVKM. In nucleotides, the CDR3 is TGTGCCAGCAGCCCCGGGACAGGGTTCATCGGGGAGCTGTTTTTT. It yields the protein CASSPGTGFIGELFF.

In DNA, the CDR3 is TGTGCCAGCAGCTTAGATTGGGAGGGGAGGGACTACGAGCAGTACTTC. Translation gives CASSLDWEGRDYEQYF. The chain is built from TRBV7-9 and TRBJ2-7; 7 bases match TRBD2. Germline assignment: CDR1 SEHNR and CDR2 FQNEAQ (reference sequence). With 1 base clipped from V and 3 bases from J, the junction kept 9 bases outside the gene matches. The CDR3 is 16 amino acids.

The rearrangement uses TRBV25-1 and TRBJ2-5; TRBD2 is a possible D gene (6 bases). V lost 4 bases to trimming and J lost 8 bases, with 11 bases between them. The CDR3 contains 12 residues. Germline V lookup: CDR1 MGHDK, CDR2 SYGVNS. CDR3 loop: CASSGAGPTQYF. CDR3 nucleotides: TGTGCCAGCAGTGGTGCGGGACCTACCCAGTACTTC.

In regard to this clone: This CDR3 is also generated by other DNA sequences in the sample. The chain has TRBV7-9 and TRBJ2-5, with TRBD1 as a possible D gene (6 bases). With 3 bases removed from V and 5 bases from J, the gap between germline ends came to 10 bases. The CDR3 totals 13 residues. Germline V gene lookup returns CDR1 SEHNR and CDR2 FQNEAQ (reference sequence). Written as DNA, the CDR3 is TGTGCCAGCAGCTTGATAGGGGGTGAGACCCAGTACTTC. Translated, it gives CASSLIGGETQYF. The complete variable domain, with remaining parts taken from reference TRBV7-9 and TRBJ2-5, reads DTGVSQNPRHKITKRGQNVTFRCDPISEHNRLYWYRQTLGQGPEFLTYFQNEAQLEKSRLLSDRFSAERPKGSFSTLEIQRTEQGDSAMYLCASSLIGGETQYFGPGTRLLVL.

CDR3 DNA sequence: TGTGCCAGCAGTCCCCTCGTAATCAAGGGTGGCTACACCTTC. This sequence encodes CASSPLVIKGGYTF. The chain joins TRBV27 to TRBJ1-2; D call uncertain. The CDR3 loop spans 14 amino acids. Trimming stripped 5 bases from V and 7 bases from J, with 17 bases between. Germline V gives CDR1 MNHEY, CDR2 SMNVEV (reference sequence).

The genes are TRBV12-5 and TRBJ1-2; 8 bases match TRBD1. CDR3 size: 14 residues. Germline loops: CDR1 LGHNT, CDR2 FRNRAP. Losses at the gene ends were 6 bases for V and 8 bases for J; bases not matched to a gene: 11. DNA for the CDR3: TGTGCTAGTGGGTTTTTTCAGGGGGCGCAAGGCTACACCTTC. Protein: CASGFFQGAQGYTF.

This clone appeared once. This chain links TRBV5-4 with TRBJ2-1; D gene uncertain. Trimming left V 2 bases short and J 5 bases short, with 8 bases between. Per germline, CDR1 SGHNT and CDR2 YYREEE (reference sequence). The CDR3 is made up of 13 amino acids. The CDR3 sequence is CASSFPGDNEQFF. For the CDR3, the DNA is TGTGCCAGCAGCTTCCCTGGGGACAATGAGCAGTTCTTC.

This clone showed up just once. The chain employs TRBV4-1 and TRBJ1-2; D may be TRBD1 (5 bases). There are 17 residues in the CDR3. Germline values: CDR1 MGHRA, CDR2 YSYEKL. V dropped 4 bases and J dropped 2 bases, with 20 bases sitting between them. The CDR3 nucleotides are TGCGCCAGCAGCCTCCTGGACAACGGAGAAGGGAACTATGGCTACACCTTC. Encoded protein: CASSLLDNGEGNYGYTF.

The chain employs TRBV6-2 or TRBV6-3 and TRBJ1-6, with D perhaps TRBD1 (5 bases). The V end was cut by 0 bases, the J end by 14 bases, with 23 bases between. The CDR3 loop spans 17 amino acids. Germline V gives CDR1 MNHEY, CDR2 SVGEGT. The CDR3 coding sequence is TGTGCCAGCAGTTACTCGATTGGACAAGATCTTCCCCCCACCCTCCACTTT. Residues: CASSYSIGQDLPPTLHF.

The chain has TRBV2 and TRBJ1-4; D is unclear. V dropped 6 bases and J dropped 14 bases, with 13 bases sitting between them. CDR1 SNHLY and CDR2 FYNNEI come from the germline V gene. This CDR3 is 11 amino acids long. CDR3 DNA sequence: TGTGCCAGCAGGACCGGGCTCGGGCTGTTTTTT. This encodes CASRTGLGLFF.

The chain combines TRBV6-5 with TRBJ1-5; 9 bases map to TRBD1. Germline V gene data show CDR1 as MNHEY and CDR2 as SVGAGI. The trim removed 2 bases at V and 7 bases at J, leaving 3 bases unmatched. The CDR3 runs 14 residues. Written as DNA, the CDR3 is TGTGCCAGCAGTTACGGGACAGGGAGACAGCCCCAGCATTTT. Amino acid sequence: CASSYGTGRQPQHF.

The chain recombines TRBV14 with TRBJ1-2; D is unclear. In germline, CDR1 is SGHDN, CDR2 FVKESK. The ends were cut back, 1 base at V and 4 bases at J, with 7 bases in the middle. This CDR3 region has 13 residues. This chain's CDR3 is CASSQVRGYGYTF. In DNA form, the CDR3 reads TGTGCCAGCAGCCAAGTCCGGGGCTATGGCTACACCTTC.

Here the CDR3 DNA reads TGTGCTAGTGGTTTGGTGCGCGAGGCAGCCGGGACTGAAGCTTTCTTT. This codes for CASGLVREAAGTEAFF. J is TRBJ1-1 and V is TRBV12-5; no firm D call. Trimming shortened V by 0 bases and J by 5 bases, and 16 bases separated the two germline ends. CDR3 length equals 16 residues. Germline V gene sequence: CDR1 LGHNT, CDR2 FRNRAP.

The chain couples TRBV27 to TRBJ1-2; D possibly corresponds to TRBD1 (5 bases). Germline V gives CDR1 MNHEY, CDR2 SMNVEV (reference sequence). The CDR3 loop spans 16 amino acids. V was shortened by 2 bases and J by 8 bases, with 21 bases between the two germline ends. This CDR3 reads CASSLRGGGTLWGYTF. The CDR3 DNA reads TGTGCCAGCAGTTTAAGAGGTGGAGGGACCCTTTGGGGCTACACCTTC.

The V and J genes are TRBV20-1 and TRBJ2-3, with D perhaps TRBD1 (6 bases). The CDR3 is 15 amino acids. Trimming took off 3 bases at V and 0 bases at J, with 13 bases between the two ends. The germline gives CDR1 DFQATT, CDR2 SNEGSKA (reference sequence). The CDR3 sequence: CSASSAGASTDTQYF. The DNA of the CDR3 is TGCAGTGCTAGTTCGGCAGGGGCTAGCACAGATACGCAGTATTTT.

The chain employs TRBV11-3 and TRBJ2-5; D not certain. The V gene lost 0 bases and the J gene lost 5 bases, with 7 bases spanning the gap. CDR1 and CDR2 from the germline V gene are SGHNT and YENEEA. The CDR3 covers 13 residues. The CDR3 DNA sequence: TGTGCCAGCAGCTTAGAGGACGGGGAGACCCAGTACTTC. Translating it yields CASSLEDGETQYF.